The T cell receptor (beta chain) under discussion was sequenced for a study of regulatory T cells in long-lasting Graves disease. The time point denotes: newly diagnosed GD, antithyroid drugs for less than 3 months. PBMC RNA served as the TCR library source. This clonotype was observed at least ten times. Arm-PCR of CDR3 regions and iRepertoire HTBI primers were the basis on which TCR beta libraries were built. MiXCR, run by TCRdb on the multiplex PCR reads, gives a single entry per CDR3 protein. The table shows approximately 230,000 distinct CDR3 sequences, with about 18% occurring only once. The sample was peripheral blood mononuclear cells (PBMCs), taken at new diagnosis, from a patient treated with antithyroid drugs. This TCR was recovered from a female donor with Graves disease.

The DNA of the CDR3 is TGTGCCAGCTCACCAAGTATCCTCTATGGCTACACCTTC. This gives the protein CASSPSILYGYTF. V gene TRBV18 combines with J gene TRBJ1-2; D not certain. Per germline, CDR1 KGHSH and CDR2 LQKENI. Trimming took 2 bases from V and 4 from J, leaving 8 bases between them. The CDR3 totals 13 residues.